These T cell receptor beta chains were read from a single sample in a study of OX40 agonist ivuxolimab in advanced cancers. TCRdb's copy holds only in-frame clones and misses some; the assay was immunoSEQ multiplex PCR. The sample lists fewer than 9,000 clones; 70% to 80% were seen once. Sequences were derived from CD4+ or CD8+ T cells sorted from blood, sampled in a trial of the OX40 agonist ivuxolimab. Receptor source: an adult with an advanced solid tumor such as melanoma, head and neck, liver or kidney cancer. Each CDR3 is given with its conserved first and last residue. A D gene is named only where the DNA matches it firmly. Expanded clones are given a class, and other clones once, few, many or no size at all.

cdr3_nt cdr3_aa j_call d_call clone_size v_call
TGCGCCAGCAGCGTGGGGGGGCTAATAGATACGCAGTATTTT CASSVGGLIDTQYF TRBJ2-3 NA NA TRBV5-1
TGTGCCAGCAGTTATCAGGGGGCGCATATCTATGGCTACACCTTC CASSYQGAHIYGYTF TRBJ1-2 TRBD1 NA TRBV6-5
TGTGCCAGTAGTATAGCACAACGAGGTGGCTATGGCTACACCTTC CASSIAQRGGYGYTF TRBJ1-2 NA once TRBV19
TGTGCCAGCAGCCCGCACCGGGGGCCCGCCAATGAGCAGTTCTTC CASSPHRGPANEQFF TRBJ2-1 NA NA TRBV11-3
TGTGCCAGCAGCCAGGACCTGACTTGGTACGAGCAGTACTTC CASSQDLTWYEQYF TRBJ2-7 NA NA TRBV14
TGCGCCAGCAGCTTAAGGGGCAGCTACGGCAGCTACGAGCAGTACTTC CASSLRGSYGSYEQYF TRBJ2-7 NA NA TRBV4-1
TGTGCCACCAGCCCCGGGACGTATGAGCAGTTCTTC CATSPGTYEQFF TRBJ2-1 NA NA TRBV15
TGTGCCAGCAGCCACCGGACAGGGGCCTACAATGAGCAGTTCTTC CASSHRTGAYNEQFF TRBJ2-1 TRBD1 NA TRBV7-9
TGTGCCAGCAGTGAGCAGGGGAGGGAGCAGTACTTC CASSEQGREQYF TRBJ2-7 NA NA TRBV27
TGTGCCAGCAGCCAGGAGGGGACAGTTGCTTTCGAGCAGTACTTC CASSQEGTVAFEQYF TRBJ2-7 NA once TRBV6-1
TGTGCCAGCAGCGAGGGGGACTCCACAGATACGCAGTATTTT CASSEGDSTDTQYF TRBJ2-3 NA NA TRBV9
TGTGCCAGCAGCTTTTCCGGCTACAATGAGCAGTTCTTC CASSFSGYNEQFF TRBJ2-1 NA NA TRBV7-9
TGTGCCAGCAGTAGCGGGGGAGGCGCAGATACGCAGTATTTT CASSSGGGADTQYF TRBJ2-3 TRBD2 NA TRBV6-4
TGTGCCAGCAGCCAACGGACAGGGTACGAGCAGTACTTC CASSQRTGYEQYF TRBJ2-7 TRBD1 NA TRBV14
TGTGCCAGCAGCTTCCTGGGGGCTACCACAGATACGCAGTATTTT CASSFLGATTDTQYF TRBJ2-3 NA NA TRBV5-8
TGTGCTAGTACACCCGAAGGTAACACTGAAGCTTTCTTT CASTPEGNTEAFF TRBJ1-1 NA NA TRBV12-5
TGCGCCAGCAGTGAGGAGGGATATAGCAATCAGCCCCAGCATTTT CASSEEGYSNQPQHF TRBJ1-5 NA once TRBV10-2
TGTGCCAGCAGTGACACCGGACAGGGTCTCGATGGCTACACCTTC CASSDTGQGLDGYTF TRBJ1-2 TRBD1 NA TRBV6-4
TGTGCCAGCGACAGGGAAGCAGCAGATACGCAGTATTTT CASDREAADTQYF TRBJ2-3 TRBD1 NA TRBV6-1
TGTGCCAGCAGTCCCAAGGCCAGAAGGAACTATGGCTACACCTTC CASSPKARRNYGYTF TRBJ1-2 NA medium-sized TRBV27
TGTGCCAGCAGCCTACACCCGGGGCTAGATACGCAGTATTTT CASSLHPGLDTQYF TRBJ2-3 NA NA TRBV4-2
TGTGCCAGCAGTGAACCTTACGGCGGGACAGGGGGACGCTATGGCTACACCTTC CASSEPYGGTGGRYGYTF TRBJ1-2 TRBD1 NA TRBV6-1
TGCGCCAGCAGCTTTACTGACGGGGACAGCCTTCTCCTAGACTATGGCTACACCTTC CASSFTDGDSLLLDYGYTF TRBJ1-2 TRBD1 NA TRBV5-1
TGTGCCAGCAGTTTAGTCGGGGGAGCCTACGAGCAGTACTTC CASSLVGGAYEQYF TRBJ2-7 NA NA TRBV27
TGTGCCAGCAGATTGGGGGCTGGACTTGGAGAAAACTATGGCTACACCTTC CASRLGAGLGENYGYTF TRBJ1-2 NA NA TRBV5-5
TGTGCCAGCAGCAGGGACAGCTCAGGGTATGGCTACACCTTC CASSRDSSGYGYTF TRBJ1-2 TRBD1 NA TRBV9
TGTGCCATCAGTGAGTCGGCACATCTATACGAGCAGTACTTC CAISESAHLYEQYF TRBJ2-7 NA once TRBV10-3
TGTGCCAGCAGCGTATTGTATGTGGCTACGAACACCGGGGAGCTGTTTTTT CASSVLYVATNTGELFF TRBJ2-2 NA NA TRBV9
TGTGCCAGCAGCGGCCGGGACAGGGGGTTCTATGGCTACACCTTC CASSGRDRGFYGYTF TRBJ1-2 TRBD1 NA TRBV9
TGCGCCAGCAGCCAAGTAGGGATCGCTGGGCTCTCACCCCTCCACTTT CASSQVGIAGLSPLHF TRBJ1-6 NA NA TRBV4-1
TGTGCCAGCAGCCGGGACAGGGCGGTTCGGGGCTACACCTTC CASSRDRAVRGYTF TRBJ1-2 TRBD1 few TRBV7-9
TGTGCCAGCAGTTTTGTGGACAGGGCCTACGAGCAGTACTTC CASSFVDRAYEQYF TRBJ2-7 TRBD1 NA TRBV27
TGTGCCAGCAGCCAAGCACTAGCGGAAAACAATGAGCAGTTCTTC CASSQALAENNEQFF TRBJ2-1 TRBD2 few TRBV4-2
TGTGCCTGGAGTGTAGGCAGGGGCAATGAGCAGTTCTTC CAWSVGRGNEQFF TRBJ2-1 NA once TRBV30
TGTGCCAGCAGCGCCGCAGGTGGGAACACTGAAGCTTTCTTT CASSAAGGNTEAFF TRBJ1-1 NA NA TRBV9
TGTGCCAGCAGCGCAGTTCCCTTTTCCTACGAGCAGTACTTC CASSAVPFSYEQYF TRBJ2-7 NA NA TRBV7-2
TGCGCCAGCAGCTTGGGGGACGGGATTGACTATGGCTACACCTTC CASSLGDGIDYGYTF TRBJ1-2 NA NA TRBV5-1
TGTGCCAGCAGCTTGGGGGGAACTGGGTACGAGCAGTACTTC CASSLGGTGYEQYF TRBJ2-7 NA NA TRBV5-5
TGTGCCAGCACCCTCGGTGGCCCGTGGAACACTGAAGCTTTCTTT CASTLGGPWNTEAFF TRBJ1-1 NA NA TRBV9
TGCAGCGTTGATCCCGCGGGGGGGCCGGGGGAGCAGTACTTC CSVDPAGGPGEQYF TRBJ2-7 TRBD2 NA TRBV29-1
TGTGCCAGCAGGGCCCGGGACACCTTCTCCTACGAGCAGTACTTC CASRARDTFSYEQYF TRBJ2-7 NA NA TRBV27
TGCGCCAGCAGCTTGGAAGGAGTGGCTGAAGCTTTCTTT CASSLEGVAEAFF TRBJ1-1 NA NA TRBV5-1
TGTGCCACCGGGGCCAACTATGGCTACACCTTC CATGANYGYTF TRBJ1-2 NA few TRBV5-4
TGTGCCAGCAGCCCCCCTCCCGACACTGAAGCTTTCTTT CASSPPPDTEAFF TRBJ1-1 NA NA TRBV7-9
TGCGCCAGCAGCCAAGGCGGCGAGGCCGATGAGCAGTTCTTC CASSQGGEADEQFF TRBJ2-1 NA medium-sized TRBV4-3
TGTGCCAGCAGCCTGGAGAACCCTGGGGAGACCCAGTACTTC CASSLENPGETQYF TRBJ2-5 NA few TRBV4-2
TGTGCCAGCAGTGGACCGACGGGGGGGGTTCACACCGGGGAGCTGTTTTTT CASSGPTGGVHTGELFF TRBJ2-2 TRBD2 NA TRBV2
TGTGCCAGCAGTTTTTTGGCGGGCACAGATACGCAGTATTTT CASSFLAGTDTQYF TRBJ2-3 NA few TRBV28
TGTGCCAGCTCACCACCGGTCAGCACCTACGAGCAGTACTTC CASSPPVSTYEQYF TRBJ2-7 NA NA TRBV18
TGTGCCAGCAGCTACACCTACGAGCAGTACTTC CASSYTYEQYF TRBJ2-7 NA NA TRBV7-9
TGTGCCAGCAGTCAAGACAGGGGCGTCGATGAGCAGTTCTTC CASSQDRGVDEQFF TRBJ2-1 TRBD1 NA TRBV28
TGCGCCAGCAGCTTTCTAAACACCGGGGAGCTGTTTTTT CASSFLNTGELFF TRBJ2-2 NA NA TRBV5-1
TGTGCCAGCAGCACCGACAGGGCCGGGGAGCTGTTTTTT CASSTDRAGELFF TRBJ2-2 TRBD1 NA TRBV7-3
TGTGCCAGCAGTCCGGACATCATCTCTGGAAACACCATATATTTT CASSPDIISGNTIYF TRBJ1-3 NA NA TRBV27
TGCGCCAGCAGCCAAGCCGGGACTGCGGGGGAGCAGTACTTC CASSQAGTAGEQYF TRBJ2-7 NA NA TRBV4-1
TGCGCCAGCAGCCAGGGAGATTCTGGAAACACCATATATTTT CASSQGDSGNTIYF TRBJ1-3 NA NA TRBV4-3
TGTGCCAGTAGTCATGACAGTGCGGCCTACGAGCAGTACTTC CASSHDSAAYEQYF TRBJ2-7 NA NA TRBV19
TGTGCCAGCAGCGACGACTTGATCGGGGAGCTGTTTTTT CASSDDLIGELFF TRBJ2-2 NA once TRBV9
TGTGCCAGCAGCACGTACAGGGGGCTCAATGAGCAGTTCTTC CASSTYRGLNEQFF TRBJ2-1 TRBD1 NA TRBV7-6